The sequence of this T cell receptor (beta chain) was determined in a study of early T cells in non-severe SARS-CoV-2 infection. The V gene end was trimmed by 3 bases and the J gene end by 2 bases; junction bases not matched to a gene: 9. CDR1 is MNHEY and CDR2 is SVGEGT in the germline V gene. The CDR3 runs 18 residues. Separate cDNA molecules each had unique molecular identifiers attached to them. TCRdb fed the 5' RACE reads into MiXCR, producing one record per CDR3 protein. The sample comprises approximately 81,000 distinct CDR3 sequences, less than 15% of which are singletons, and around 6% rests with the top ten.

This chain connects TRBV6-2 or TRBV6-3 to TRBJ2-6; 8 bases align to TRBD2. The sample comprised whole blood. The sequence came from an adult who was a healthcare worker with PCR-confirmed SARS-CoV-2 infection or an uninfected control (not recorded which). Here the CDR3 DNA reads TGTGCCAGCAGTTATGTGGCGGGGGGAGACCCTGGGGCCAACGTCCTGACTTTC. It is translated as CASSYVAGGDPGANVLTF.